This passage covers 20 T cell receptor beta chains from one sample sequenced in a study of cytomegalovirus exposure and HLA in healthy donors. The PCR ran on 60 Vbeta and 13 Jbeta primers. Sequencing was performed with immunoSEQ multiplex PCR; in TCRdb, only in-frame clones are kept and a portion is missing. The sample gives around 230,000 clones, approximately 85% of which show up once; 0.24% is in the top ten. What was sequenced was PBMCs. Receptors originate from a girl aged 2 to 9 in good health and CMV-seronegative.

This chain connects TRBV15 to TRBJ2-7, with TRBD1 identical over 11 bases. Germline-derived CDR1 and CDR2 are LNHNV and YYDKDF (reference sequence). The CDR3 sequence is 14 residues long. V gave up 4 bases and J gave up 4 bases; unmatched junction bases: 3. The CDR3 nucleotides read TGTGCCACCAGCATAGGACAGGGGGCATACGAGCAGTACTTC. This translates into CATSIGQGAYEQYF.

To note about this clone: This specimen includes other DNA sequences encoding the same CDR3. The chain is built from TRBV7-9 and TRBJ1-2; D not certain. The CDR3 loop spans 12 amino acids. Trimming left V 1 base short and J 6 bases short, with 6 bases between. In germline, CDR1 is SEHNR, CDR2 FQNEAQ (reference sequence). Here the CDR3 reads CASSLGADGYTF. Written as DNA, the CDR3 is TGTGCCAGCAGCTTAGGAGCCGATGGCTACACCTTC. Complete variable domain (other parts from reference TRBV7-9 and TRBJ1-2): DTGVSQNPRHKITKRGQNVTFRCDPISEHNRLYWYRQTLGQGPEFLTYFQNEAQLEKSRLLSDRFSAERPKGSFSTLEIQRTEQGDSAMYLCASSLGADGYTFGSGTRLTVV.

The gene calls are TRBV11-2 and TRBJ1-1; D is unresolved. The CDR3 consists of 14 residues. V lost 5 bases and J 0 bases, leaving 10 bases between the germline ends. Germline V CDR1 and CDR2: SGHAT, FQNNGV. The CDR3 DNA sequence: TGTGCCAGCAGCCCCTACTCATTGAACACTGAAGCTTTCTTT. This codes for CASSPYSLNTEAFF.

The table lists this clone with a few counts. The chain couples TRBV9 to TRBJ1-4; D may be TRBD1 (6 bases). V lost 4 bases, J lost 8 bases, and 27 bases lay in between. There are 18 residues in the CDR3. Looked up from germline, CDR1 is SGDLS and CDR2 is YYNGEE. In nucleotides, the CDR3 is TGTGCCAGCAGCCCCACCCGGGCGGACAGAGTAGGACCGGAAAAACTGTTTTTT. Translating gives CASSPTRADRVGPEKLFF.

The chain uses TRBV7-9 and TRBJ1-2; 10 bases align to TRBD1. V dropped 5 bases and J dropped 8; count of bases not matched to a gene: 8. This CDR3 has 14 residues. Germline CDR1 is SEHNR and CDR2 is FQNEAQ (reference sequence). CDR3 amino acids: CASSRLGTGVGYTF. In DNA, the CDR3 is TGTGCCAGCAGCCGCCTCGGGACAGGGGTCGGCTACACCTTC.

This chain connects TRBV4-1 to TRBJ2-1; 11 positions match TRBD2. Germline V gene lookup returns CDR1 MGHRA and CDR2 YSYEKL. The CDR3 is 22 residues long. The V and J ends lost 1 base and 1 base, in that order; junction bases with no gene match: 18. This chain's CDR3 is CASSQVRVFGISGGVSYNEQFF. The CDR3 DNA sequence: TGCGCCAGCAGCCAAGTGAGAGTCTTCGGCATTAGCGGGGGGGTGTCCTACAATGAGCAGTTCTTC.

The gene calls are TRBV6-1 and TRBJ2-6, with D tentatively TRBD1 (6 bases). V lost 4 bases and J lost 0, with 13 bases in between. The CDR3 runs to 17 residues. Germline CDR1 is MNHNS and CDR2 is SASEGT. The CDR3 loop reads CASSVRGLLSGANVLTF. In DNA form, the CDR3 reads TGTGCCAGCAGTGTCAGGGGCCTCCTCTCTGGGGCCAACGTCCTGACTTTC.

This chain links TRBV10-3 with TRBJ1-1, with 7 bases lining up with TRBD1. This CDR3 is built from 13 residues. Per germline, CDR1 ENHRY and CDR2 SYGVKD. V gave up 4 bases and J gave up 10 bases; unmatched junction bases: 9. The CDR3 region has the DNA TGTGCCATCAGTGTGGTAGGGGGCAGGGCAGCTTTCTTT. Translation gives CAISVVGGRAAFF.

The sample holds one count of this clone. This chain uses TRBV5-1 with TRBJ1-3; D unresolved. Looked up from germline, CDR1 is SGHRS and CDR2 is YFSETQ. V was trimmed by 4 bases and J by 0 bases, leaving 11 bases between them. The CDR3 loop spans 15 amino acids. The CDR3, as DNA: TGCGCCAGCAGCCTCCGGTCTTTCTCTGGAAACACCATATATTTT. It codes for CASSLRSFSGNTIYF.

V gene TRBV14 combines with J gene TRBJ1-1; 11 nucleotides match TRBD1. The V gene's germline CDR1 is SGHDN and CDR2 FVKESK. The CDR3 extends over 14 amino acids. The junction had 3 bases not matched to a gene; V was cut back by 5 bases and J by 4 bases. The CDR3 region is CASSRTGGFTEAFF. The CDR3, as DNA: TGTGCCAGCAGCAGGACAGGGGGCTTCACTGAAGCTTTCTTT.

The rearrangement joins TRBV7-9 to TRBJ1-1; D may be TRBD1 (6 bases). The CDR3 is 15 residues long. From germline, CDR1 is SEHNR and CDR2 FQNEAQ (reference sequence). Trimming left V 4 bases short and J 2 bases short, with 14 bases between. In nucleotides, the CDR3 is TGTGCCAGCAGCTCCAACAGGGAAAGTAACACTGAAGCTTTCTTT. Encoded protein: CASSSNRESNTEAFF.

This clone has a single count. This chain connects TRBV19 to TRBJ2-1, with 7 bases identical to TRBD2. CDR3 length: 15 residues. J lost 4 bases, V lost 4 bases, and 7 bases had no gene match. The germline V gene encodes CDR1 LNHDA and CDR2 SQIVND (reference sequence). This CDR3 is CASSRAGPNYNEQFF. In DNA form, the CDR3 reads TGTGCCAGTAGTAGAGCGGGGCCTAATTACAATGAGCAGTTCTTC.

The genes are TRBV4-1 and TRBJ1-5; a weak D match, TRBD1 (6 bases). Germline V gives CDR1 MGHRA, CDR2 YSYEKL. This CDR3 is 15 amino acids long. The V end was cut by 4 bases, the J end by 6 bases, with 16 bases between. This CDR3 is CASSLRGGEFQPQHF. Written as DNA, the CDR3 is TGCGCCAGCAGCCTCCGAGGGGGGGAATTTCAGCCCCAGCATTTT.

The V and J genes are TRBV16 and TRBJ1-5; D is uncertain. Germline V gene lookup returns CDR1 KGHSY and CDR2 FQNENV. V gave up 0 bases and J gave up 5 bases, with 11 bases separating them. This CDR3 contains 15 residues. Here the CDR3 DNA reads TGTGCCAGCAGCCAATCCTATACGGGGTATCAGCCCCAGCATTTT. This gives the protein CASSQSYTGYQPQHF.

The chain is built from TRBV6-6 and TRBJ1-6; D is unclear. CDR3 size: 11 residues. Germline V gene sequence: CDR1 MNHNY, CDR2 SVGAGI (reference sequence). Between the trimmed V and J ends, which lost 4 bases and 9 bases, there was a span of 4 bases. The CDR3 DNA reads TGTGCCAGCAGTTCGGGTTCACCCCTCCACTTT. Residues: CASSSGSPLHF.

The rearrangement joins TRBV9 to TRBJ2-1, with 7 bases lining up with TRBD2. CDR3 length: 16 residues. V dropped 0 bases and J dropped 2; count of bases not matched to a gene: 5. Germline CDR1 and CDR2: SGDLS and YYNGEE. The CDR3 coding sequence is TGTGCCAGCAGCGTAGAAGGACGGGGGGCCTACAATGAGCAGTTCTTC. Residues: CASSVEGRGAYNEQFF.

This chain connects TRBV6-5 to TRBJ1-5; possibly TRBD1 for D (6 bases). V was shortened by 6 bases and J by 7 bases, with 16 bases between the two germline ends. Germline V gene lookup returns CDR1 MNHEY and CDR2 SVGAGI. This CDR3 spans 14 amino acids. This chain's CDR3 is CASSRGEGGQPQHF. CDR3 in DNA: TGTGCCAGCAGCCGAGGGGAGGGGGGACAGCCCCAGCATTTT.

The chain recombines TRBV6-1 with TRBJ1-2; TRBD1 aligns across 7 bases. The V segment lost 6 bases and the J segment 2 bases; nucleotides outside the gene matches: 9. Germline-derived CDR1 and CDR2 are MNHNS and SASEGT. The CDR3 sequence is 15 residues long. CDR3 in DNA: TGTGCCAGCAGCGTGACAGGGCTGACAAACTATGGCTACACCTTC. Translation: CASSVTGLTNYGYTF.

This clone was picked up a small number of times. The same CDR3 also results from other DNA sequences found in this sample. The rearrangement joins TRBV2 to TRBJ1-5, with D possibly matching TRBD1 (5 bases). The germline V and J ends were trimmed by 4 bases and 4 bases, with 14 bases remaining between them. From germline, CDR1 is SNHLY and CDR2 FYNNEI. CDR3 length: 15 residues. DNA for the CDR3: TGTGCCAGCAGTGTAGGCAGGGTTGGAAATCAGCCCCAGCATTTT. It codes for CASSVGRVGNQPQHF. The full variable domain, in which reference TRBV2 and TRBJ1-5 provide the parts outside the CDR3, is EPEVTQTPSHQVTQMGQEVILRCVPISNHLYFYWYRQILGQKVEFLVSFYNNEISEKSEIFDDQFSVERPDGSNFTLKIRSTKLEDSAMYFCASSVGRVGNQPQHFGDGTRLSIL.

The CDR3 DNA reads TGTGCCAGCAGTTCCGGGTCCTCTGGAAACACCATATATTTT. Translated: CASSSGSSGNTIYF. The rearrangement uses TRBV5-6 and TRBJ1-3; D is undetermined. The germline CDR1 and CDR2 sequences are SGHDT and YYEEEE. The CDR3 covers 14 residues. Trimming took 5 bases from V and 0 from J, leaving 9 bases between them.